This T cell receptor beta chain was profiled in a study of identical twins. CDR1 and CDR2 (germline): SNHLY, FYNNEI. The CDR3 runs to 14 residues. Losses at the gene ends were 7 bases for V and 9 bases for J; bases not matched to a gene: 11. This clonotype showed up many times. TCRdb re-called the 5' RACE reads through MiXCR, storing one row per CDR3 protein. The sample records about 210,000 distinct CDR3 sequences, around a tenth being singletons. Sequences were obtained from memory (CD45RO+) T cells sorted from blood. V usage is TRBV2 and J usage is TRBJ2-1; 8 bases align to TRBD1. The receptor was isolated from a woman aged 18-29 years in good health. CDR3 loop: CASTLWPTGGEQFF. The CDR3 coding sequence is TGTGCCAGCACCTTATGGCCCACAGGGGGTGAGCAGTTCTTC. Full variable domain (missing parts from reference TRBV2 and TRBJ2-1): EPEVTQTPSHQVTQMGQEVILRCVPISNHLYFYWYRQILGQKVEFLVSFYNNEISEKSEIFDDQFSVERPDGSNFTLKIRSTKLEDSAMYFCASTLWPTGGEQFFGPGTRLTVL.